The TCR beta chain under discussion was sequenced for a study of CD8+ T cells in alopecia areata. The wider study: The graft donors were approximately 6-13-month-old C3H/HeJ mice with spontaneous alopecia, and their skin went to 7-10-week-old female C3H/HeJ mice.

A few counts support this clone. The antigen is undetermined. Gene names denote mouse genes. The DNA ends 4 residues before the CDR3 does, and the rest of the CDR3 is filled in from the germline J gene. Whole-study findings and limits: Normal-skin resident alphabeta T cells also appear among scalp sample sequences.

The CDR3 totals 17 residues. Germline CDR1 NNHNN, CDR2 SYGAGS (reference sequence). V gave up 0 bases and J gave up 0 bases; unmatched junction bases: 6. Extracted RNA was reverse transcribed into cDNA, the sequencing template. The assay was immunoSEQ multiplex PCR, and TCRdb's table has in-frame clones only and misses some. The sample yields over 100,000 clones, without any singletons. The TCR originated in a C3H/HeJ mouse with alopecia areata. This mouse strain has H2-k as its MHC haplotype. The sequencing sample was made of lesional skin. The chain carries TRBV13-2 and TRBJ2-3; the match to TRBD2 covers 8 bases. CDR3 DNA (partial): TGTGCCAGCGGTGATGCATTGGGGGGGACTAGTGCAGAA. This encodes CASGDALGGTSAE. The CDR3 in full is CASGDALGGTSAETLYF.